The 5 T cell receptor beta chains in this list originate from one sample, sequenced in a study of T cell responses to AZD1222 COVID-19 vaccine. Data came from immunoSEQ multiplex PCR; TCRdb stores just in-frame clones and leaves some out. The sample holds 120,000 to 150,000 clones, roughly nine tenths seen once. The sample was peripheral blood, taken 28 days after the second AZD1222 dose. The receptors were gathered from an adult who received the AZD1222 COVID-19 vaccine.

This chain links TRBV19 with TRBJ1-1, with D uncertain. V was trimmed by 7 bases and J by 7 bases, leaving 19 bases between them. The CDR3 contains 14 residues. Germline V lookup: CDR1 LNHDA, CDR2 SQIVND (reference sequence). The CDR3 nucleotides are TGTGCCAGTACCACTGGAGTAAGGCGGGATGAAGCTTTCTTT. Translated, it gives CASTTGVRRDEAFF.

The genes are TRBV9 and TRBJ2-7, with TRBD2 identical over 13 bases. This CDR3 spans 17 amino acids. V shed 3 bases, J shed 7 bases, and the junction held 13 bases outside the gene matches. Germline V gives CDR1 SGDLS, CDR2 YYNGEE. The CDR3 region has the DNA TGTGCCAGCAGCGCTGGAGGGACTAGCGGGGCTGCGGGGGAGCAGTACTTC. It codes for CASSAGGTSGAAGEQYF.

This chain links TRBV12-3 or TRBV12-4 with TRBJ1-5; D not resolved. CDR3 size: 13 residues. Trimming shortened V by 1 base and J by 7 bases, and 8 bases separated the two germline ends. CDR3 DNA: TGTGCCAGCAGTTTAGGGGGTGGACAGCCCCAGCATTTT. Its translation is CASSLGGGQPQHF.

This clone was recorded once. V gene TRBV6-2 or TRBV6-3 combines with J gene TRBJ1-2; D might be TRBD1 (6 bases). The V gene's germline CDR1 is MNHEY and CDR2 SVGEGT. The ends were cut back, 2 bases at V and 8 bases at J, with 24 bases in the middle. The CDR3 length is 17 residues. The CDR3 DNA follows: TGTGCCAGCAGTTACGATCGGTCAGGGGAAATGAGCTACGGCTACACCTTC. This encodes CASSYDRSGEMSYGYTF.

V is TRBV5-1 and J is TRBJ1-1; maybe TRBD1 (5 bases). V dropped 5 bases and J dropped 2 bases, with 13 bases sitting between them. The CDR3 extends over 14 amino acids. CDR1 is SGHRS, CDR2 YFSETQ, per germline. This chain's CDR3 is CASSYDGGNTEAFF. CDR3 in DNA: TGCGCCAGCAGTTACGATGGGGGAAACACTGAAGCTTTCTTT.